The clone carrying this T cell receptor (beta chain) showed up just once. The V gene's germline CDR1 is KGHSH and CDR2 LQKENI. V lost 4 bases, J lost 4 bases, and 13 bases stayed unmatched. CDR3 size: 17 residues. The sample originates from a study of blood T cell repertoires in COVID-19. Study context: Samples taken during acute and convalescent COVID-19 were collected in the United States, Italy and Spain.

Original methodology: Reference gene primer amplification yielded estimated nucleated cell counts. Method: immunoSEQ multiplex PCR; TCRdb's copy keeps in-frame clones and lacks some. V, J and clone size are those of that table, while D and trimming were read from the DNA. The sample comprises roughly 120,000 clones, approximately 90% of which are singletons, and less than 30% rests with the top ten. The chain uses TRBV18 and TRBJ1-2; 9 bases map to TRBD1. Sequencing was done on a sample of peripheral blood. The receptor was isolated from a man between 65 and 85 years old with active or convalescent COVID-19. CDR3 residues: CASSLGDTGGAGYGYTF. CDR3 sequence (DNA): TGTGCCAGCTCACTGGGCGATACAGGGGGCGCCGGCTATGGCTACACCTTC.